Detailed here is one T cell receptor beta chain. These data are taken from a study of early T cells in non-severe SARS-CoV-2 infection. TCRdb processed the 5' RACE reads anew with MiXCR; each CDR3 protein has one entry. The data contain 50,000 to 75,000 distinct CDR3 sequences, roughly 8.2% of them seen just once; the ten biggest clones take up roughly 13%. V lost 0 bases, J lost 0 bases, and 13 bases lay in between. Looked up from germline, CDR1 is SGHKS and CDR2 is YYEKEE (reference sequence). The CDR3 covers 17 residues. The chain uses TRBV5-5 and TRBJ2-1; no definite D call. Sequenced material: whole blood, taken at baseline. This TCR was sampled from an adult who was a healthcare worker with PCR-confirmed SARS-CoV-2 infection or an uninfected control (not recorded which). CDR3 bases: TGTGCCAGCAGCTTGGGGTCTTGGCAGAACTCCTACAATGAGCAGTTCTTC. This encodes CASSLGSWQNSYNEQFF.